This TCR beta chain is drawn from a study of blood T cells in healthy people across ages. Study-level results: Fewer expanded clones and more diversity marked long-lived versus aged donors. Diversity of TCR beta per million T cells declined in a roughly linear way with age.

The table lists this clonotype with a count of one. Its antigen is currently unknown. Per sample, at least 5 micrograms of total RNA were extracted. Trimming pared 2 bases from V and 1 base from J, leaving 14 bases between. The CDR3 sequence is 16 residues long. Germline CDR1 is SGHVS and CDR2 is FQNEAQ. For the second PCR, which ran for about 6 to 11 cycles, a sample-barcoded 5' primer and a J-beta primer mix were used. Each cDNA molecule was tagged by a template-switch adaptor that had 12 random nucleotides. A single record per CDR3 protein comes from TCRdb applying MiXCR to the 5' RACE reads. In the table there are fewer than 900,000 distinct CDR3 sequences, roughly two fifths of which are singletons.

The TCR comes from a woman aged 60-75 years in good health. The chain employs TRBV7-8 and TRBJ1-1, with a tentative D call TRBD1 (6 bases). Sequencing input: blood. The CDR3 here is CASSLSWGRQNTEAFF. The CDR3 bases are TGTGCCAGCAGCTTATCATGGGGGCGACAGAACACTGAAGCTTTCTTT.